This entry is about one T cell receptor (beta chain). This sample was included in a study of control samples from healthy donors and cancer patients. CDR1 GTSNPN and CDR2 SVGIG come from the germline V gene (reference sequence). The CDR3 sequence is 15 residues long. V shed 0 bases and J shed 0 bases, with 9 bases lying between them. Only in-frame clones appear in the TCRdb table, and some are missing; sequencing was by immunoSEQ multiplex PCR. The sample has tens of thousands of clones, approximately 94% seen once. The sequence derives from a woman in her 40s with lung cancer. The chain carries TRBV30 and TRBJ1-3; no definite D call. The sequenced material came from PBMCs. CDR3 DNA: TGTGCCTGGAGTGTAGGCAGCCGCTCTGGAAACACCATATATTTT. Residues: CAWSVGSRSGNTIYF.